One sample yielded the 15 T cell receptor beta chains listed below, sequenced in a study of shared clonotypes between healthy human individuals (dated by TCRdb to about 2020). Library creation used the immunoSEQ multiplex PCR assay. TCRdb carries this immuneACCESS record with in-frame sequences only. Its versions omit some clonotypes, under half of them owing to an unresolved V gene in the studies checked, with the rest unexplained. This sample holds 450,000 to 500,000 clones; around 80% were observed only once. 10% to 15% of the sample rests with the top ten. Sequenced material: PBMCs. The receptors derive from a woman in her 40s in good health. Some clones in this sample may be carry-over from other donors' samples.

This clone was counted only a few times. V is TRBV5-1 and J is TRBJ2-2; TRBD2 matches at 10 bases. Germline CDR1 and CDR2: SGHRS and YFSETQ. Unmatched junction bases numbered 11, after V lost 6 bases and J lost 0 bases. There are 18 residues in the CDR3. The CDR3 loop is CASKSWLAGATNTGELFF. CDR3 DNA sequence: TGCGCCAGCAAGAGTTGGCTAGCGGGAGCCACGAACACCGGGGAGCTGTTTTTT.

This clone was recorded a few times. The sample has other DNA sequences that encode this CDR3 too. The chain combines TRBV9 with TRBJ1-1, with TRBD1 matching over 12 bases. This CDR3 contains 14 residues. V gave up 2 bases and J gave up 11 bases; unmatched junction bases: 7. Germline-derived CDR1 and CDR2 are SGDLS and YYNGEE. Written as DNA, the CDR3 is TGTGCCAGCAGCGTGGGGACAGGGGGCTCCGAGGCTTTCTTT. Encoded protein: CASSVGTGGSEAFF.

This clone was found once. It is likely a read error: a sequence one base away is far more abundant. The J gene is TRBJ1-1, the V gene TRBV29-1; TRBD1 matches at 12 bases. Germline V CDR1 and CDR2: SQVTM, ANQGSEA. CDR3 length: 13 amino acids. Germline trimming cut 6 bases from V and 3 bases from J; bases unmatched to any gene: 2. CDR3 sequence (DNA): TGCAGCGTGGGGACAGGGGGCGACACTGAAGCTTTCTTT. It is translated as CSVGTGGDTEAFF.

Details on this clone: The same CDR3 is also encoded by other DNA sequences in this sample. The V gene is TRBV2, the J gene TRBJ2-7; no clear D gene. Trimming pared 4 bases from V and 2 bases from J, leaving 9 bases between. Germline V CDR1 and CDR2: SNHLY, FYNNEI. The CDR3 is 13 residues long. CDR3 loop: CASSVPVTYEQYF. The DNA of the CDR3 is TGTGCCAGCAGTGTTCCAGTTACCTACGAGCAGTACTTC.

This clone occurred once. Germline is not matched at one junction end, which may reflect a read error. The V gene is TRBV2, the J gene TRBJ1-2; 9 nucleotides line up with TRBD1. The CDR3 contains 14 residues. Germline CDR1 is SNHLY and CDR2 is FYNNEI. The CDR3 coding sequence is TGTGCCGGCAGACAGGGGGGGATTGATTATGGCTACACCTTC. Translated, it gives CAGRQGGIDYGYTF. The full variable domain, completed using reference TRBV2 and TRBJ1-2, is EPEVTQTPSHQVTQMGQEVILRCVPISNHLYFYWYRQILGQKVEFLVSFYNNEISEKSEIFDDQFSVERPDGSNFTLKIRSTKLEDSAMYFCAGRQGGIDYGYTFGSGTRLTVV.

The table lists this clone with a few counts. CDR3 DNA: TGTGCCAGCAGCCTCCGAGGGTCTGGGGCCAACGTCCTGACTTTC. Its protein product is CASSLRGSGANVLTF. The J gene is TRBJ2-6, the V gene TRBV6-5; TRBD2 might be the D (5 bases). Trimming took 6 bases from V and 1 from J, leaving 10 bases between them. The CDR3 is 15 residues long. Looked up from germline, CDR1 is MNHEY and CDR2 is SVGAGI.

V gene TRBV9 combines with J gene TRBJ2-1, with D perhaps being TRBD1 or TRBD2 (5 bases each). Germline CDR1 reads SGDLS; CDR2 reads YYNGEE. Deletions cut 0 bases from V and 7 bases from J, with 11 bases between. The CDR3 contains 14 residues. This CDR3 reads CASSVDVGRNEQFF. DNA for the CDR3: TGTGCCAGCAGCGTAGACGTGGGACGTAATGAGCAGTTCTTC.

In the case of this clone: Since a much larger clone is just one base distant, this may be a read error. The CDR3, as DNA: TGTGCCTGGAGTGTAAGGTTACAGGATGAAAAACTGTTTTTT. Translating it yields CAWSVRLQDEKLFF. The V call is TRBV30, the J call TRBJ1-4; possibly TRBD1 for D (5 bases). This CDR3 has 14 amino acids. V lost 0 bases and J lost 6, with 11 bases in between. Germline CDR1 is GTSNPN and CDR2 is SVGIG (reference sequence).

The chain joins TRBV19 to TRBJ2-1, with a weak D call TRBD2 (6 bases). This CDR3 is built from 14 residues. Trimming left V 5 bases short and J 7 bases short, with 15 bases between. Germline assignment: CDR1 LNHDA and CDR2 SQIVND (reference sequence). The CDR3 sequence is CASSLTGGKNEQFF. CDR3 sequence (DNA): TGTGCCAGTAGTTTAACAGGCGGGAAGAATGAGCAGTTCTTC.

The chain carries TRBV19 and TRBJ1-2, with D unclear. Germline CDR1 and CDR2: LNHDA and SQIVND (reference sequence). Trimming left V 7 bases short and J 2 bases short, with 11 bases between. This CDR3 comprises 13 residues. The CDR3 bases are TGTGCCAGTATGGGTAACCGGAACTATGGCTACACCTTC. Encoded protein: CASMGNRNYGYTF.

This chain joins TRBV5-1 and TRBJ2-2; D is ambiguous. The V gene lost 4 bases and the J gene lost 3 bases, with 13 bases spanning the gap. Per germline, CDR1 SGHRS and CDR2 YFSETQ. The CDR3 runs to 15 residues. The CDR3 sequence: CASSRPGGDTGELFF. DNA of the CDR3: TGCGCCAGCAGCCGCCCGGGCGGAGACACCGGGGAGCTGTTTTTT.

V and J are TRBV28 and TRBJ1-5; 8 nucleotides agree with TRBD1. Germline V gene lookup returns CDR1 MDHEN and CDR2 SYDVKM. This CDR3 is built from 14 residues. Trimming took 6 bases from V and 9 from J; bases not matched to a gene: 10. The CDR3 nucleotides read TGTGCCAGCAGCCGGGCAGGGGGCGGGAGGCCCCAGCATTTT. Protein product: CASSRAGGGRPQHF.

A remark on this clone: Additional DNA sequences in this sample encode the identical CDR3. The chain has TRBV7-6 and TRBJ2-2, with 10 positions matching TRBD1. Germline CDR1 and CDR2: SGHVS and FNYEAQ. The J segment lost 6 bases and the V segment lost 5 bases, leaving 6 bases of the junction unmatched. The CDR3 is 15 amino acids. CDR3 coding DNA: TGTGCCAGCAGCCTCGGGACAGGGGTGCCCGGGGAGCTGTTTTTT. Its translation: CASSLGTGVPGELFF.

This sequence joins TRBV6-5 and TRBJ2-6; no clear D gene. Germline CDR1 MNHEY, CDR2 SVGAGI. Trimming stripped 4 bases from V and 0 bases from J, with 4 bases between. The CDR3 has 14 amino acids. The CDR3 region is CASSSNSGANVLTF. The CDR3 DNA sequence: TGTGCCAGCAGTTCGAACTCTGGGGCCAACGTCCTGACTTTC.

This clone was seen many times. The chain has TRBV6-6 and TRBJ1-1; D may be TRBD1 (6 bases). The CDR3 has 13 amino acids. In germline, CDR1 is MNHNY, CDR2 SVGAGI (reference sequence). Trimming cost V 6 bases and J 1 base, with 9 bases left between them. The CDR3 DNA reads TGTGCCAGCAGGGAGACAGGGAACACTGAAGCTTTCTTT. Its translation: CASRETGNTEAFF.